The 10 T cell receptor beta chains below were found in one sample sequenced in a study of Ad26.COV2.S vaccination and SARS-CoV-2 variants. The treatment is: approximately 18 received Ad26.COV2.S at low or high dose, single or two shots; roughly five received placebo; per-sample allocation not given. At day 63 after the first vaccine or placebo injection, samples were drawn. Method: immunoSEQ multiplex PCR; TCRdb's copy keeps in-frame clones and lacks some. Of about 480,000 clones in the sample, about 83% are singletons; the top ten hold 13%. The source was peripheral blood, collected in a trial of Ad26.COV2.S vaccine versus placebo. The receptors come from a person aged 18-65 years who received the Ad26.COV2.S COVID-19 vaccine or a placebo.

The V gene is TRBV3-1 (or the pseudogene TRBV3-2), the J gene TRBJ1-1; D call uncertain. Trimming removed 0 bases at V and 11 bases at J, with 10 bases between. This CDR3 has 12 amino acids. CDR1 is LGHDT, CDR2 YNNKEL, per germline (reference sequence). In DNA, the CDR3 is TGTGCCAGCAGCCAAGATCTCTGGACCGCTTTCTTT. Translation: CASSQDLWTAFF.

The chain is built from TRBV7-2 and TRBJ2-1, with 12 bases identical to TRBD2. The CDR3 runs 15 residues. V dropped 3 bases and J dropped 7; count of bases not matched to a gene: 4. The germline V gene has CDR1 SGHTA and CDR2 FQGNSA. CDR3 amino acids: CASSLTSGSHNEQFF. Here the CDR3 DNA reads TGTGCCAGCAGCTTGACTAGCGGGAGTCATAATGAGCAGTTCTTC.

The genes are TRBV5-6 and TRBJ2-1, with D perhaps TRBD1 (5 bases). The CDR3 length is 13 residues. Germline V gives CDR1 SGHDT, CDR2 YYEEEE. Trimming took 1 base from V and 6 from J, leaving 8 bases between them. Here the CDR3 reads CASSLQGTNEQFF. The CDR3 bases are TGTGCCAGCAGCTTGCAGGGAACCAATGAGCAGTTCTTC.

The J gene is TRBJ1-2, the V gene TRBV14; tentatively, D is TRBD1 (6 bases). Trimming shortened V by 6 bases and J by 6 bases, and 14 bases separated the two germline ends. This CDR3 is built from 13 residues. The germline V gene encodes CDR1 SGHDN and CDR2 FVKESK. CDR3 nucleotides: TGTGCCAGCAGTGCAGGGGCCTGGGATGGCTACACCTTC. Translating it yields CASSAGAWDGYTF.

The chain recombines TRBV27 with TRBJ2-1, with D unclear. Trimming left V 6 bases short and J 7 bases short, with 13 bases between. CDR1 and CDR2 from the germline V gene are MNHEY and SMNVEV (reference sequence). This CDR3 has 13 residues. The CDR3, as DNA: TGTGCCAGCAGGTGGGATGGTAAGAATGAGCAGTTCTTC. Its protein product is CASRWDGKNEQFF.

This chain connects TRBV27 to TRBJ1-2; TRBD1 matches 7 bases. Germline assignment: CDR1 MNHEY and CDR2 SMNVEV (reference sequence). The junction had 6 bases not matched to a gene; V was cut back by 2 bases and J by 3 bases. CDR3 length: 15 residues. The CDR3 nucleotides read TGTGCCAGCAGTTTAAAGACAGGGACCTACTATGGCTACACCTTC. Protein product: CASSLKTGTYYGYTF.

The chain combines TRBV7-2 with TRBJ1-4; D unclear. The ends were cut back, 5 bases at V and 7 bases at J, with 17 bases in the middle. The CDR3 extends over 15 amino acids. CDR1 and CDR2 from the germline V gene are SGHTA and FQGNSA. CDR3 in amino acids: CASSPGPKGVEKLFF. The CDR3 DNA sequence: TGTGCCAGCAGCCCCGGGCCTAAAGGTGTTGAAAAACTGTTTTTT. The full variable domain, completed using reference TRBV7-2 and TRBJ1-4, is GAGVSQSPSNKVTEKGKDVELRCDPISGHTALYWYRQSLGQGLEFLIYFQGNSAPDKSGLPSDRFSAERTGGSVSTLTIQRTQQEDSAVYLCASSPGPKGVEKLFFGSGTQLSVL.

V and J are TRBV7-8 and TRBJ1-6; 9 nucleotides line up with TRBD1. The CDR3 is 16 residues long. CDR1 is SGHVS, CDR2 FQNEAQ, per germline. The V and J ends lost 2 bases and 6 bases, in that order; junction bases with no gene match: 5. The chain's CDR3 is CASSLIATGGNSPLHF. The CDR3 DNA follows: TGTGCCAGCAGCTTAATTGCGACAGGGGGTAATTCACCCCTCCACTTT. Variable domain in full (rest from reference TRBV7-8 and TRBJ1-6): GAGVSQSPRYKVAKRGQDVALRCDPISGHVSLFWYQQALGQGPEFLTYFQNEAQLDKSGLPSDRFFAERPEGSVSTLKIQRTQQEDSAVYLCASSLIATGGNSPLHFGNGTRLTVT.

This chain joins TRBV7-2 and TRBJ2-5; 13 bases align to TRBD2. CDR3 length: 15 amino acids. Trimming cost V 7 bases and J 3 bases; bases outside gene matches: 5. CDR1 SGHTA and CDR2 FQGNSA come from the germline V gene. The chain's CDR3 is CASMQTSGRKETQYF. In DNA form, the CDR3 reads TGTGCCAGCATGCAGACTAGCGGGAGGAAAGAGACCCAGTACTTC.

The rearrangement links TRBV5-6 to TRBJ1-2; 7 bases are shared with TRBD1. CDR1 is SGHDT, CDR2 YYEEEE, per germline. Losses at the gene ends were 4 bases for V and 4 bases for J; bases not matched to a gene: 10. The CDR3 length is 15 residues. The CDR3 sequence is CASSLIRGSRYGYTF. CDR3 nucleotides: TGTGCCAGCAGCCTAATCAGGGGGTCGCGCTATGGCTACACCTTC.